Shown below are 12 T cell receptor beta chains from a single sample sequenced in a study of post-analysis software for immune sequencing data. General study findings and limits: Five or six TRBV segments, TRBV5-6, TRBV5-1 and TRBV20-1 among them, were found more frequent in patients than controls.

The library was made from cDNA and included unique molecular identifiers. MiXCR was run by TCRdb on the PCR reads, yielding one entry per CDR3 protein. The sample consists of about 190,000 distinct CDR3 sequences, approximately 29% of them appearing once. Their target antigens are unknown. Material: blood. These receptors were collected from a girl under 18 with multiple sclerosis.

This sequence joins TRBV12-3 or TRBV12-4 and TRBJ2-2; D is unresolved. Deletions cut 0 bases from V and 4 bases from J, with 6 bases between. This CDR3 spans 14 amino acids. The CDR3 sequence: CASSLASITGELFF. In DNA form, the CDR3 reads TGTGCCAGCAGTTTAGCTTCGATCACCGGGGAGCTGTTTTTT.

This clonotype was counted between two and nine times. This CDR3 reads CASSLRTGRWETQYF. In DNA, the CDR3 is TGTGCCAGCAGTTTAAGGACCGGAAGGTGGGAGACCCAGTACTTC. This chain joins TRBV28 and TRBJ2-5; no reliable D call. CDR1 is MDHEN, CDR2 SYDVKM, per germline. Trimming pared 2 bases from V and 5 bases from J, leaving 15 bases between. The CDR3 runs to 15 residues.

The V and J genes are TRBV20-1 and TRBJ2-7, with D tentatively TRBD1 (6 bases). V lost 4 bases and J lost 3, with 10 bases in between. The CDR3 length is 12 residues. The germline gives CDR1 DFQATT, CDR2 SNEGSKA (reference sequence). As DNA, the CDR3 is TGCAGTGCTACCGGACAGCTCTACGAGCAGTACTTC. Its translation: CSATGQLYEQYF.

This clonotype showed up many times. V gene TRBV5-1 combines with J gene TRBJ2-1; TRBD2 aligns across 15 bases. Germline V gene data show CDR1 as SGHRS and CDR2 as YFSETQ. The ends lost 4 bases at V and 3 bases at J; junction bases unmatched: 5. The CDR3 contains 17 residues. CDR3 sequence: CASSRTSGRASYNEQFF. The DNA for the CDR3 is TGCGCCAGCAGCCGGACTAGCGGGAGGGCCAGCTACAATGAGCAGTTCTTC.

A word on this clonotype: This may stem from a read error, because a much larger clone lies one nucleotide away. CDR3 residues: CASSQDRSGGANEQFF. The CDR3 nucleotides read TGCGCCAGCAGCCAAGATAGGAGCGGGGGGGCCAATGAGCAGTTCTTC. The chain joins TRBV4-1 to TRBJ2-1; 10 bases are a match to TRBD2. The V and J ends lost 0 bases and 6 bases, in that order; junction bases with no gene match: 5. Germline values: CDR1 MGHRA, CDR2 YSYEKL. The CDR3 loop spans 16 amino acids.

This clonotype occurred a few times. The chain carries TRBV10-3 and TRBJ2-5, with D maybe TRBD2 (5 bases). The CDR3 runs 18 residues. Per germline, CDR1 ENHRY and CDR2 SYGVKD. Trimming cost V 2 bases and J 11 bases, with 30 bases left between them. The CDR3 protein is CAISEPLGRASWENEQYF. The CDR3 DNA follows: TGTGCCATCAGTGAGCCACTAGGCAGAGCTAGCTGGGAGAATGAGCAGTACTTC.

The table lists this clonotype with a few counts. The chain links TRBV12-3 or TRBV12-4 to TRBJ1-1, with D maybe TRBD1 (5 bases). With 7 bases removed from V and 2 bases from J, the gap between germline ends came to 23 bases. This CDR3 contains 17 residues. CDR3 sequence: CASNPAGLGGFNTEAFF. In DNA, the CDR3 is TGTGCCAGCAACCCAGCGGGACTCGGCGGATTTAACACTGAAGCTTTCTTT.

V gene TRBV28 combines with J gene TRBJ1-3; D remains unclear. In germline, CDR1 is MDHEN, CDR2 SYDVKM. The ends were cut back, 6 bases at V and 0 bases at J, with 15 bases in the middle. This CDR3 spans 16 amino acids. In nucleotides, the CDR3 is TGTGCCAGCAGCCCCGGGGATTATTTCTCTGGAAACACCATATATTTT. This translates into CASSPGDYFSGNTIYF.

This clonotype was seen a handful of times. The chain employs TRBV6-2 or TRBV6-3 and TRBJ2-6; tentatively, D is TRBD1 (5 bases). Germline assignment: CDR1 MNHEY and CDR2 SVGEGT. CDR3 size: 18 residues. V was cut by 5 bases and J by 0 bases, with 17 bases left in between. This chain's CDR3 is CASSETVSLGSGANVLTF. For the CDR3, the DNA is TGTGCCAGCAGTGAGACAGTAAGTCTTGGCTCTGGGGCCAACGTCCTGACTTTC.

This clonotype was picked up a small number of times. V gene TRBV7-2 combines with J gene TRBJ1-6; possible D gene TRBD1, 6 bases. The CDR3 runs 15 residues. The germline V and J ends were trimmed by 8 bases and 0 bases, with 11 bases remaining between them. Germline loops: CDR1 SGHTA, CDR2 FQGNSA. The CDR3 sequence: CASGGPSSYNSPLHF. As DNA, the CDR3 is TGTGCCAGCGGGGGCCCCAGCTCCTATAATTCACCCCTCCACTTT.

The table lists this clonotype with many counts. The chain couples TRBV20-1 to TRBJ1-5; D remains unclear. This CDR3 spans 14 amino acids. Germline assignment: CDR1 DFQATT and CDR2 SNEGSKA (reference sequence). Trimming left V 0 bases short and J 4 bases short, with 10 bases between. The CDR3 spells CSARDKASNQPQHF. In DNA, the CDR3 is TGCAGTGCTAGAGATAAAGCTTCGAATCAGCCCCAGCATTTT.

The CDR3, as DNA: TGTGCCTCCATGGACTTCAATGAGCAGTTCTTC. Its protein product is CASMDFNEQFF. V gene TRBV30 combines with J gene TRBJ2-1, with D possibly being TRBD2 (5 bases). V was trimmed by 7 bases and J by 6 bases, leaving 10 bases between them. This CDR3 contains 11 residues. CDR1 and CDR2 (germline): GTSNPN, SVGIG (reference sequence).